Each of the 13 T cell receptor beta chains below was sequenced from the same sample in a study of CD8+ T cells in alopecia areata. RNA, once extracted, was reverse transcribed into cDNA for use as the sequencing template. The method was immunoSEQ multiplex PCR; TCRdb's version includes in-frame clones alone and lacks a portion of them. The table has nearly 200,000 clones, 58% seen once; the top ten hold 4.5% to 6%. Treatment given: oral pan-JAK inhibitor, 5-10 mg twice daily. Source: CD4+ T cells sorted from blood, taken at week 24, from a patient treated with tofacitinib. The receptors stem from a human donor with alopecia areata.

The rearrangement joins TRBV2 to TRBJ1-4; possibly TRBD1 for D (5 bases). The V gene's germline CDR1 is SNHLY and CDR2 FYNNEI. This CDR3 region has 13 residues. Trimming stripped 6 bases from V and 8 bases from J, with 13 bases between. In nucleotides, the CDR3 is TGTGCCAGCAGGGGGGACGTCTCGGAAAAACTGTTTTTT. Its protein product is CASRGDVSEKLFF.

The chain uses TRBV6-1 and TRBJ1-2; D gene uncertain. Germline CDR1 reads MNHNS; CDR2 reads SASEGT. V lost 6 bases and J 3 bases, leaving 14 bases between the germline ends. This CDR3 has 14 residues. CDR3 nucleotide sequence: TGTGCCAGCAGGCCCAGCGGTGGAGACTATGGCTACACCTTC. Translating it yields CASRPSGGDYGYTF.

This chain links TRBV27 with TRBJ2-7; D is unclear. Germline values: CDR1 MNHEY, CDR2 SMNVEV (reference sequence). The ends were cut back, 0 bases at V and 3 bases at J, with 18 bases in the middle. The CDR3 runs to 17 residues. CDR3 sequence (DNA): TGTGCCAGCAGTTTATCGGGTTGGCAGGCCTCTGGCTACGAGCAGTACTTC. Its translation: CASSLSGWQASGYEQYF.

This clone was counted only a few times. This chain uses TRBV30 with TRBJ1-5; 9 bases are a match to TRBD1. In germline, CDR1 is GTSNPN, CDR2 SVGIG (reference sequence). V shed 3 bases and J 4 bases; nucleotides not matched to a gene: 7. This CDR3 has 15 amino acids. The CDR3, as DNA: TGTGCCTGGAGATTGAAGACAGGGGGGAATCAGCCCCAGCATTTT. Translated: CAWRLKTGGNQPQHF.

The table lists this clone with a count of one. This rearrangement joins TRBV29-1 to TRBJ1-2, with TRBD1 matching 11 bases. The CDR3 extends over 16 amino acids. The V gene end was trimmed by 6 bases and the J gene end by 7 bases; junction bases not matched to a gene: 16. Germline V gene sequence: CDR1 SQVTM, CDR2 ANQGSEA. CDR3 region: CSVASGLGQGVRGYTF. In DNA, the CDR3 is TGCAGCGTCGCCTCTGGATTGGGACAGGGGGTCCGTGGCTACACCTTC.

This chain joins TRBV5-1 and TRBJ2-5; no firm D call. CDR1 is SGHRS, CDR2 YFSETQ, per germline. The CDR3 totals 11 residues. V lost 3 bases, J lost 5 bases, and 5 bases lay in between. The CDR3 DNA is TGCGCCAGCAGCTCCTTGGAGACCCAGTACTTC. Its protein product is CASSSLETQYF.

The V and J genes are TRBV2 and TRBJ2-3; D remains ambiguous. The CDR3 consists of 12 residues. V dropped 5 bases and J dropped 2 bases, with 5 bases sitting between them. From germline, CDR1 is SNHLY and CDR2 FYNNEI. The CDR3 protein is CASSLSTDTQYF. The CDR3 bases are TGTGCCAGCAGTCTCTCCACAGATACGCAGTATTTT. The variable domain in full, with the rest retrieved from reference TRBV2 and TRBJ2-3, is EPEVTQTPSHQVTQMGQEVILRCVPISNHLYFYWYRQILGQKVEFLVSFYNNEISEKSEIFDDQFSVERPDGSNFTLKIRSTKLEDSAMYFCASSLSTDTQYFGPGTRLTVL.

This clone was detected a few times. The chain combines TRBV10-3 with TRBJ2-7; either TRBD1 or TRBD2 may supply D (5 bases each). This CDR3 is 13 amino acids long. Trimming took off 4 bases at V and 5 bases at J, with 12 bases between the two ends. Germline loops: CDR1 ENHRY, CDR2 SYGVKD. CDR3 sequence (DNA): TGTGCCATCAGTGGCCAGGGAGAGGACGAGCAGTACTTC. Amino acids: CAISGQGEDEQYF.

This clone was recorded a few times. J is TRBJ1-2 and V is TRBV14, with D perhaps TRBD1 (5 bases). V was shortened by 0 bases and J by 6 bases, with 11 bases between the two germline ends. The CDR3 is made up of 14 amino acids. Per the germline V gene, CDR1 is SGHDN and CDR2 is FVKESK. Here the CDR3 reads CASSQEVRGDGYTF. The CDR3 coding sequence is TGTGCCAGCAGCCAAGAGGTCAGAGGGGATGGCTACACCTTC.

This clone showed up many times. The genes are TRBV11-1 and TRBJ1-1, with D possibly being TRBD1 (5 bases). The CDR3 loop spans 15 amino acids. V lost 5 bases and J 0 bases, leaving 13 bases between the germline ends. Germline CDR1 SGHAT, CDR2 FQDESV (reference sequence). The CDR3 DNA follows: TGTGCCAGCAGCCCCGGGGTGGGGGTGAACACTGAAGCTTTCTTT. Encoded protein: CASSPGVGVNTEAFF.

CDR3: CASSPPSGRGEQFF. CDR3 sequence (DNA): TGTGCCAGCTCACCACCTTCGGGGCGCGGAGAGCAGTTCTTC. The genes are TRBV18 and TRBJ2-1, with D possibly called TRBD1 or TRBD2 (5 bases each). The length of the CDR3 is 14 residues. Trimming pared 0 bases from V and 10 bases from J, leaving 13 bases between. CDR1 is KGHSH, CDR2 LQKENI, per germline.

CDR3 nucleotide sequence: TGTGCCAGCAGGTCGCAGAAAGGCACAGATACGCAGTATTTT. Translating it yields CASRSQKGTDTQYF. The chain uses TRBV7-2 and TRBJ2-3; D unresolved. The CDR3 sequence is 14 residues long. Germline assignment: CDR1 SGHTA and CDR2 FQGNSA. The V end lost 6 bases, the J end lost 1 base, and 11 bases lay between the germline ends.

This clone appeared a few times. The genes are TRBV9 and TRBJ1-1; no clear D. V dropped 4 bases and J dropped 6 bases, with 16 bases sitting between them. Germline V gene data show CDR1 as SGDLS and CDR2 as YYNGEE. This CDR3 spans 14 amino acids. This chain's CDR3 is CASSTKTDGSEAFF. CDR3 in DNA: TGTGCCAGCAGCACCAAGACGGACGGATCTGAAGCTTTCTTT.